The text below deals with one TCR beta chain. The source of the sample is a study of neoadjuvant anti-PD-1 for oral cavity cancer. Trimming removed 4 bases from V and 8 bases from J, with 20 bases in between. Germline CDR1 and CDR2: MNHEY and SMNVEV (reference sequence). This CDR3 is built from 15 residues. Patients had HPV-negative, locally advanced oral cavity squamous cell carcinoma. Most PBMC samples had roughly 0.5 ug input DNA in six replicates. Some clones are missing from TCRdb's copy, which holds only in-frame ones; the method was immunoSEQ multiplex PCR. The data contain about 16,000 clones, approximately 75% of them singletons.

This TCR was sampled from a person between 40 and 79 years old with oral cavity squamous cell carcinoma. Sequences were derived from PBMCs, sampled before nivolumab (anti-PD-1) treatment. This sequence joins TRBV27 and TRBJ1-1; D perhaps matches TRBD1 (5 bases). CDR3 nucleotides: TGTGCCAGCAGTTCAAGACCTCAGGGCCGTGGGGAAGCTTTCTTT. This translates into CASSSRPQGRGEAFF.